This record concerns one T cell receptor (beta chain) sequence. The data are from a study of CD8 T cells in Susac syndrome. TCR beta sequencing covered blood CD8+ and CD4+ T cells. Included as multiple sclerosis controls were treatment-naive patients who had stable or active relapsing-remitting disease. TEMRA cells were FACS-enriched, with CD8+ and CD4+ T cells isolated negatively. Germline CDR1 is MNHNY and CDR2 is SVGAGI (reference sequence). The CDR3 spans 15 residues. Trimming took off 6 bases at V and 2 bases at J, with 17 bases between the two ends. Reverse transcription used roughly 0.45 to 1 ug RNA and random hexamers. The TCR beta CDR3 was amplified by immunoSEQ multiplex PCR across 54 Vbeta, 13 Jbeta. TCRdb analysed the immunoSEQ multiplex PCR reads with MiXCR anew, one entry per CDR3 protein. The table includes more than 200,000 distinct CDR3 sequences, just under 95% detected once.

This sequence joins TRBV6-6 and TRBJ2-7, with TRBD2 as a possible D gene (6 bases). The receptor was derived from a human donor with multiple sclerosis. Sequencing was performed on CD4+ T cells from PBMCs. In DNA form, the CDR3 reads TGTGCCAGCAGGGGGACGCGGAGGGACCCCTACGAGCAGTACGTC. This gives the protein CASRGTRRDPYEQYV.